A selection of T cell receptor beta chains follows, all from one sample in a study of T-cell reconstitution after alpha-beta-depleted transplantation in children. One entry per CDR3 protein results from TCRdb running MiXCR on the PCR reads. Found here are 250,000 to 400,000 distinct CDR3 sequences, approximately 23% of them singletons; the top ten hold roughly 9.7%. The source was PBMCs, mostly from graft donor cells, collected 180 days after TCRalphabeta/CD19-depleted stem cell transplant. These receptors were obtained from a male patient under 18 who had a stem cell transplant for acute lymphoblastic leukemia, so the T cells may come from the graft donor. Both conserved end residues are part of each CDR3. The D gene is left open where the match is weak. Some rows mark clone size as missing; the rest say once, few, many or name a class of expanded clone.

16,-,-,TRBV3-1,TRBJ2-3,TGTGCCAGCAGCCCTTGGCAATATGTAGGGGCAGATACGCAGTATTTT,CASSPWQYVGADTQYF
13,-,-,TRBV12-3/TRBV12-4,TRBJ1-1,TGTGCCAGCAGTTTAGGGGGGTTCACTGAAGCTTTCTTT,CASSLGGFTEAFF
16,few,-,TRBV5-1,TRBJ2-1,TGCGCCAGCAGCTTGCCGGGGGCCAGCTCCTACAATGAGCAGTTCTTC,CASSLPGASSYNEQFF
16,few,TRBD2,TRBV6-2/TRBV6-3,TRBJ2-7,TGTGCCAGCAGTCATTTCCTAGCGGGGCAGATCCTGCTAAGGTACTTC,CASSHFLAGQILLRYF
16,few,-,TRBV5-6,TRBJ1-3,TGTGCCAGCAGCCGCCTGGGCGGCGACTCTGGAAACACCATATATTTT,CASSRLGGDSGNTIYF
13,few,-,TRBV4-1,TRBJ2-1,TGCGCCAGCAGCCCAACAGGGTCCAATGAGCAGTTCTTC,CASSPTGSNEQFF
16,-,TRBD1,TRBV6-4,TRBJ1-4,TGTGCCAGCAGGCGCACCGGGACAGGGATAAATGAAAAACTGTTTTTT,CASRRTGTGINEKLFF
15,few,TRBD2,TRBV6-1,TRBJ2-5,TGTGCCAGCAGAGACGGACTAGCGCTCCAAGAGACCCAGTACTTC,CASRDGLALQETQYF
17,-,TRBD2,TRBV7-6,TRBJ2-1,TGTGCCAGCAGCTTGGGGGGAGGGACTTTACTTCACAATGAGCAGTTCTTC,CASSLGGGTLLHNEQFF
15,-,-,TRBV7-6,TRBJ2-7,TGTGCCAGCAGCTTAGGCGGGATCTTTTCCTACGAGCAGTACTTC,CASSLGGIFSYEQYF
19,-,TRBD1,TRBV12-3/TRBV12-4,TRBJ1-4,TGTGCCAGCAGACGTGCTGGGACAGGGTATGGGGGGCAGTTAGAAAAACTGTTTTTT,CASRRAGTGYGGQLEKLFF
18,few,-,TRBV3-1,TRBJ1-4,TGTGCCAGCAGCCCTATGCCCAGAACCCCGAAAACAAGTGAAAAACTGTTTTTT,CASSPMPRTPKTSEKLFF
14,few,-,TRBV9,TRBJ2-3,TGTGCCAGCAGCCCGCCGGTCGAGTTGGATACGCAGTATTTT,CASSPPVELDTQYF
17,few,TRBD2,TRBV20-1,TRBJ2-1,TGCAGTGCTAGAGATGGTAGCGGGAGAACCTCCTACAATGAGCAGTTCTTC,CSARDGSGRTSYNEQFF
15,-,-,TRBV5-5,TRBJ1-5,TGTGCCAGCAGCCACCTGACAGCGGTGGGGCAGCCCCAGCATTTT,CASSHLTAVGQPQHF
17,-,TRBD1,TRBV7-9,TRBJ1-1,TGTGCCAGCAGCTTACCTCTACGGACAGGGTGGAACACTGAAGCTTTCTTT,CASSLPLRTGWNTEAFF
17,few,-,TRBV9,TRBJ2-7,TGTGCCAGCAGCGGTAGCGAGGCGGGAAGACCCTGGTACGAGCAGTACTTC,CASSGSEAGRPWYEQYF
12,-,-,TRBV12-3/TRBV12-4,TRBJ2-7,TGTGCCAGCAGTTCTGCCATCTACGAGCAGTACTTC,CASSSAIYEQYF
12,-,TRBD2,TRBV2,TRBJ2-1,TGTGCCAGCAGGGGGGGGATAAGGGAGCAGTTCTTC,CASRGGIREQFF
12,-,-,TRBV20-1,TRBJ1-1,TGCAGTGCTAGCGACATGAACACTGAAGCTTTCTTT,CSASDMNTEAFF
12,few,-,TRBV6-6,TRBJ1-2,TGTGCCAGCAGGGGTCAGGGTTATGGCTACACCTTC,CASRGQGYGYTF